Following are 21 T cell receptor beta chains from one sample sequenced in a study of blood T cell repertoires in COVID-19 (dated by TCRdb to the early 2020s). The library was made by the immunoSEQ multiplex PCR assay. Drawn from immuneACCESS, this table holds only the in-frame rearrangements with V and J called that TCRdb kept. Clones are partly lost; checked studies trace under half to an unresolved V gene and leave the rest unexplained. The sample contains about 350,000 clones, roughly nine tenths of them found a single time. Less than 5% of the sample goes to the ten largest clones. What was sequenced was peripheral blood. The receptors shown here come from a woman aged 60 to 75 with COVID-19, enrolled during active disease.

The chain carries TRBV7-9 and TRBJ2-7; D remains ambiguous. Per germline, CDR1 SEHNR and CDR2 FQNEAQ (reference sequence). CDR3 size: 14 residues. With 2 bases removed from V and 1 base from J, the gap between germline ends came to 9 bases. The CDR3 protein is CASSLSAGSYEQYF. The CDR3 coding sequence is TGTGCCAGCAGCTTATCTGCCGGTTCCTACGAGCAGTACTTC.

This clone was seen a single time. The chain recombines TRBV7-8 with TRBJ2-1; 9 nucleotides line up with TRBD2. This CDR3 has 16 residues. Germline CDR1 and CDR2: SGHVS and FQNEAQ. With 1 base clipped from V and 3 bases from J, the junction kept 4 bases outside the gene matches. CDR3 DNA sequence: TGTGCCAGCAGCTTAGTGGCGGGGGGGCACTACAATGAGCAGTTCTTC. Its protein is CASSLVAGGHYNEQFF.

V is TRBV9 and J is TRBJ2-3; 9 nucleotides align to TRBD2. Germline V gives CDR1 SGDLS, CDR2 YYNGEE. V was clipped by 7 bases and J by 3 bases; unmatched bases: 9. The CDR3 runs to 15 residues. The CDR3 nucleotides read TGTGCCAGCGCCGGGCTGAGCGGGGGGACAGATACGCAGTATTTT. Translating it yields CASAGLSGGTDTQYF.

The chain joins TRBV30 to TRBJ1-2; 9 bases map to TRBD1. Germline V gives CDR1 GTSNPN, CDR2 SVGIG (reference sequence). The CDR3 totals 13 residues. V shed 3 bases and J 7 bases; nucleotides not matched to a gene: 6. The CDR3 loop is CAWSWTGEGGYTF. The CDR3 DNA sequence: TGTGCCTGGAGCTGGACAGGGGAAGGTGGCTACACCTTC.

This CDR3 is CASSLTEGGYRPDTQYF. The CDR3 DNA reads as TGTGCCAGCAGCTTAACGGAGGGAGGATATCGGCCAGATACGCAGTATTTT. The V gene is TRBV7-3, the J gene TRBJ2-3, with D possibly TRBD2 on 6 matching bases. V was shortened by 0 bases and J by 4 bases, with 17 bases between the two germline ends. The CDR3 runs 17 residues. CDR1 SGHTA and CDR2 FQGTGA come from the germline V gene. The full variable domain, rest sourced from reference TRBV7-3 and TRBJ2-3, is GAGVSQTPSNKVTEKGKYVELRCDPISGHTALYWYRQSLGQGPEFLIYFQGTGAADDSGLPNDRFFAVRPEGSVSTLKIQRTERGDSAVYLCASSLTEGGYRPDTQYFGPGTRLTVL.

This chain uses TRBV6-5 with TRBJ1-5; perhaps TRBD1 as D (6 bases). This CDR3 is 14 amino acids long. Germline assignment: CDR1 MNHEY and CDR2 SVGAGI. V gave up 8 bases and J gave up 4 bases, with 15 bases separating them. The chain's CDR3 is CASQRGPLNQPQHF. As DNA, the CDR3 is TGTGCCAGCCAGCGGGGGCCTTTAAATCAGCCCCAGCATTTT.

V usage is TRBV5-4 and J usage is TRBJ2-5; 9 positions match TRBD2. The CDR3 sequence is 15 residues long. Germline V CDR1 and CDR2: SGHNT, YYREEE (reference sequence). Trimming cost V 5 bases and J 5 bases; bases outside gene matches: 10. CDR3 sequence reads: CASSRAGGQWETQYF. The CDR3 DNA reads as TGTGCCAGCAGTAGGGCGGGGGGGCAATGGGAGACCCAGTACTTC.

The V and J genes are TRBV6-5 and TRBJ2-2; D unclear. This CDR3 spans 14 amino acids. Germline V gives CDR1 MNHEY, CDR2 SVGAGI. The V and J ends lost 4 bases and 3 bases respectively, with 9 bases between them. CDR3 DNA sequence: TGTGCCAGCAGTTCAGACATTTACACCGGGGAGCTGTTTTTT. It encodes CASSSDIYTGELFF.

This chain joins TRBV28 and TRBJ1-2; D possibly corresponds to TRBD1 (5 bases). Trimming shortened V by 5 bases and J by 7 bases, and 11 bases separated the two germline ends. CDR3 length: 12 residues. Germline lookup yields CDR1 MDHEN and CDR2 SYDVKM. CDR3 amino acids: CASSPPGGGYTF. DNA for the CDR3: TGTGCCAGCAGTCCCCCCGGGGGTGGCTACACCTTC.

This chain links TRBV20-1 with TRBJ2-7, with D possibly being TRBD2 (7 bases). The V and J ends lost 6 bases and 1 base respectively, with 16 bases between them. Germline loops: CDR1 DFQATT, CDR2 SNEGSKA (reference sequence). The CDR3 is 14 residues long. The CDR3 DNA reads TGCAGTGCAAGTACAGGGAGGGGGTCCTACGAGCAGTACTTC. This sequence encodes CSASTGRGSYEQYF.

A word on this clone: Other DNA sequences from this sample encode an identical CDR3 as well. The chain links TRBV28 to TRBJ1-5, with 8 positions matching TRBD1. The V and J ends lost 6 bases and 3 bases, in that order; junction bases with no gene match: 7. The V gene's germline CDR1 is MDHEN and CDR2 SYDVKM. The CDR3 covers 15 residues. The CDR3 coding sequence is TGTGCCAGCAGGCCCACAGGGGGGAACAATCAGCCCCAGCATTTT. Protein sequence: CASRPTGGNNQPQHF.

This chain connects TRBV18 to TRBJ1-5; D may be TRBD1 (5 bases). CDR1 is KGHSH, CDR2 LQKENI, per germline. The CDR3 extends over 16 amino acids. Trimming removed 0 bases at V and 4 bases at J, with 13 bases between. Here the CDR3 reads CASSPPAGKGNQPQHF. The CDR3 bases are TGTGCCAGCTCACCACCTGCAGGGAAGGGTAATCAGCCCCAGCATTTT.

This clone appeared a single time. The CDR3 sequence: CASSRGGGTLYNSPLHF. The CDR3 coding sequence is TGTGCCAGCAGCCGAGGGGGGGGGACCCTCTATAATTCACCCCTCCACTTT. V usage is TRBV3-1 (or the pseudogene TRBV3-2) and J usage is TRBJ1-6; tentatively, D is TRBD1 (6 bases). Trimming removed 4 bases at V and 3 bases at J, with 16 bases between. There are 17 residues in the CDR3. Germline-derived CDR1 and CDR2 are LGHDT and YNNKEL (reference sequence).

This rearrangement joins TRBV19 to TRBJ1-4; no reliable D call. Per the germline V gene, CDR1 is LNHDA and CDR2 is SQIVND (reference sequence). Trimming took off 3 bases at V and 4 bases at J, with 6 bases between the two ends. The CDR3 is 13 residues long. The chain's CDR3 is CASSIHGNEKLFF. The CDR3 nucleotides are TGTGCCAGTAGTATTCACGGTAATGAAAAACTGTTTTTT.

The chain links TRBV7-9 to TRBJ2-6, with 7 positions matching TRBD1. The ends lost 3 bases at V and 2 bases at J; junction bases unmatched: 4. Germline CDR1 SEHNR, CDR2 FQNEAQ (reference sequence). The CDR3 runs 16 residues. The CDR3: CASSFQGVPGANVLTF. CDR3 in DNA: TGTGCCAGCAGCTTTCAGGGGGTCCCTGGGGCCAACGTCCTGACTTTC.

This clone is a singleton in its sample. In DNA form, the CDR3 reads TGCGCCAGCCAATTACCACCCTACAGTGACGATAGCAATCAGCCCCAGCATTTT. It is translated as CASQLPPYSDDSNQPQHF. The chain has TRBV10-1 and TRBJ1-5; D is uncertain. The ends were cut back, 8 bases at V and 0 bases at J, with 23 bases in the middle. This CDR3 spans 18 amino acids. Germline assignment: CDR1 WNHNN and CDR2 SYGVQD (reference sequence).

V usage is TRBV5-1 and J usage is TRBJ1-5; D is ambiguous. Trimming removed 1 base from V and 3 bases from J, with 8 bases in between. The CDR3 sequence is 14 residues long. CDR1 SGHRS and CDR2 YFSETQ come from the germline V gene. The DNA for the CDR3 is TGCGCCAGCAGCTTGCGAGGGTCCAATCAGCCCCAGCATTTT. The encoded protein is CASSLRGSNQPQHF.

The rearrangement joins TRBV7-9 to TRBJ1-2; 7 bases match TRBD1. From germline, CDR1 is SEHNR and CDR2 FQNEAQ (reference sequence). The CDR3 loop spans 12 amino acids. J was trimmed by 8 bases and V by 5 bases; bases with no gene match: 5. CDR3 in amino acids: CASSPGQQGYTF. The CDR3 DNA sequence: TGTGCCAGCAGCCCGGGACAGCAAGGCTACACCTTC.

This sequence joins TRBV9 and TRBJ1-2, with D unresolved. Germline CDR1 reads SGDLS; CDR2 reads YYNGEE. V was cut by 0 bases and J by 3 bases, with 6 bases left in between. The CDR3 consists of 13 residues. CDR3 amino acids: CASSVEQYYGYTF. In DNA, the CDR3 is TGTGCCAGCAGCGTAGAACAGTACTATGGCTACACCTTC.

This clone was found once. The chain combines TRBV19 with TRBJ1-1; 10 bases match TRBD1. V was clipped by 3 bases and J by 0 bases; unmatched bases: 10. This CDR3 region has 18 residues. Germline-derived CDR1 and CDR2 are LNHDA and SQIVND (reference sequence). The CDR3 coding sequence is TGTGCCAGTAGTATGGGGGACAGGGGAGGCGTAATGAACACTGAAGCTTTCTTT. It is translated as CASSMGDRGGVMNTEAFF.

The genes are TRBV23-1 and TRBJ2-1, with D possibly TRBD2 on 6 matching bases. TRBV23-1 is recorded as an ORF, its role being uncertain. Between the trimmed V and J ends, which lost 2 bases and 0 bases, there was a span of 17 bases. The length of the CDR3 is 18 residues. The CDR3 here is CASSQIAALKSSYNEQFF. For the CDR3, the DNA is TGCGCCAGCAGTCAAATAGCGGCTTTGAAGAGCTCCTACAATGAGCAGTTCTTC.